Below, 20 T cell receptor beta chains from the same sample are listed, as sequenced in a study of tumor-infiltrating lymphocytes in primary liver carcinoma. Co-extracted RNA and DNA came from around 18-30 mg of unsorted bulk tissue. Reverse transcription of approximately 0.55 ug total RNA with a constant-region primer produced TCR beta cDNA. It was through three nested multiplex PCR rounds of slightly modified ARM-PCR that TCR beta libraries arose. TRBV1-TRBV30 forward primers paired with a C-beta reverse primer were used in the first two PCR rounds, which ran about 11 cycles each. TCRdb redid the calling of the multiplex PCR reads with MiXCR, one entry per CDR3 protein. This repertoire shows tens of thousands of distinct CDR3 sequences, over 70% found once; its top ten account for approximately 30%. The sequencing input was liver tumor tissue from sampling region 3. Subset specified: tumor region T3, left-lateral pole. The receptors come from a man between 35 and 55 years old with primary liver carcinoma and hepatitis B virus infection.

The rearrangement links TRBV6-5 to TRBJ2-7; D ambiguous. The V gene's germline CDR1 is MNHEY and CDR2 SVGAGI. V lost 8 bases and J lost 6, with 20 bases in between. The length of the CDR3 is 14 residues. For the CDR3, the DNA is TGTGCCAGCTCGTCCAACCCCCTGGGGATCGAGCAGTACTTC. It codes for CASSSNPLGIEQYF.

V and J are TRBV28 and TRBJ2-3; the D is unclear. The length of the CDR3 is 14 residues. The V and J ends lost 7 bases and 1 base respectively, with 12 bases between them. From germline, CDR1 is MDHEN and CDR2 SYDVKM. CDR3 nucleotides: TGTGCCAGCAATTTTGTCAGCGGCACAGATACGCAGTATTTT. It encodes CASNFVSGTDTQYF.

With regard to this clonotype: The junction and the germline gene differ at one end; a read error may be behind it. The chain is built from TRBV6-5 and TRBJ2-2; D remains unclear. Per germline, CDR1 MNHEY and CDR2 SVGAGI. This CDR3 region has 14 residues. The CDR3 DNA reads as TGTGCCAACAGTTGCTCTCGGGACACCGGGGAGCTGTTTTTT. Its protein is CANSCSRDTGELFF.

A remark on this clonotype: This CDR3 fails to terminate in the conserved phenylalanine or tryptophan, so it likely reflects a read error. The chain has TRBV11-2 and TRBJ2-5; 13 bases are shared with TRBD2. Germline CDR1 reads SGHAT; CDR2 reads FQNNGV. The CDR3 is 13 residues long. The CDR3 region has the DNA TGTACTAGCGGGGGGGGGGACCAAGAGACCCAGTACATC. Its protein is CTSGGGDQETQYI.

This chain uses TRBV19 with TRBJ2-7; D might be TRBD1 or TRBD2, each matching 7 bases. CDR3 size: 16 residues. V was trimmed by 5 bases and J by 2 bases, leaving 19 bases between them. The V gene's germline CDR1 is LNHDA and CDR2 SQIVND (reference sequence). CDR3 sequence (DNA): TGTGCCAGTAGTGACAACAGGGGAAGCGGGGCCTACGAGCAGTACTTC. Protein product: CASSDNRGSGAYEQYF.

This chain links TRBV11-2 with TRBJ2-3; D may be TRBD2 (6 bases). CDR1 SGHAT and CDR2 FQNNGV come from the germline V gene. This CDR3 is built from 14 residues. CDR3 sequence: CVGGVRESADTQYF. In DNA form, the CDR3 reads TGTGTCGGAGGGGTACGGGAGTCCGCAGATACGCAGTATTTT.

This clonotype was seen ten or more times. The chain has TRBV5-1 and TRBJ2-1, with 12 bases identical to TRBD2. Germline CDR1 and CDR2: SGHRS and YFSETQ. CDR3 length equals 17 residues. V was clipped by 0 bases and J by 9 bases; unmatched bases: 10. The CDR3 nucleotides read TGCGCCAGCAGCTTGGTAGGACTAGCGGGATCCGGGGGTGAGCAGTTCTTC. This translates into CASSLVGLAGSGGEQFF.

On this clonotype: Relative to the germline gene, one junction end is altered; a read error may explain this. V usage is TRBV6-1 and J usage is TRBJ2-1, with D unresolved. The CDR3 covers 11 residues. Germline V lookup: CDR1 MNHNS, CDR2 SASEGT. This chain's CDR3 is CASSVRNDQFF. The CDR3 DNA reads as TGTGCCAGCAGTGTTCGGAATGACCAGTTCTTC.

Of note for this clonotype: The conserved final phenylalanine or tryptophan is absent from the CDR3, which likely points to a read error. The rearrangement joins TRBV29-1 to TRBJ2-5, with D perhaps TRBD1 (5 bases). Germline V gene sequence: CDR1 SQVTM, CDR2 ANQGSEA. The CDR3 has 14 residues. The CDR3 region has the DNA TGCATCGTTGAAGATCGGCAAGGGGCGGTGACCCAGTACATC. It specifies CIVEDRQGAVTQYI.

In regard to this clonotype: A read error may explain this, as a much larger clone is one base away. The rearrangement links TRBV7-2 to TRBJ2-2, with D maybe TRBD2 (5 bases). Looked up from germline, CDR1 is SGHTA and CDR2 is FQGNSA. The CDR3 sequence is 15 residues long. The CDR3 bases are TGTGCCAGCAGCTTCGACGGGGTGAACGCCGGGGAGCTGTTTTTT. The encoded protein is CASSFDGVNAGELFF.

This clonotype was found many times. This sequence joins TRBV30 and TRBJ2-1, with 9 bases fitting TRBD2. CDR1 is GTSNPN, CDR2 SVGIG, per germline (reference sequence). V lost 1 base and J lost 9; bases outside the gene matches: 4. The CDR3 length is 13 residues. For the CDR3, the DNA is TGTGCCTGGAGTGGGCTAGCGGGACTTGAGCAGTTCTTC. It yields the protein CAWSGLAGLEQFF.

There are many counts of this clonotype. The CDR3 loop reads CAWSVGGWSQPQHF. In nucleotides, the CDR3 is TGTGCCTGGAGTGTGGGCGGCTGGAGTCAGCCCCAGCATTTT. The V call is TRBV30, the J call TRBJ1-5; D uncertain. The CDR3 length is 14 residues. Germline lookup yields CDR1 GTSNPN and CDR2 SVGIG (reference sequence). The V and J ends lost 0 bases and 6 bases respectively, with 12 bases between them.

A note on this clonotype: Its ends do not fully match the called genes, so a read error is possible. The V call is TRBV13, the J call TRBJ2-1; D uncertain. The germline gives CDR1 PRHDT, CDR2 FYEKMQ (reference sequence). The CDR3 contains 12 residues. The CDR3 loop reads CAGSFGDNEQFF. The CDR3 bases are TGTGCCGGCAGCTTTGGTGACAATGAGCAGTTCTTC.

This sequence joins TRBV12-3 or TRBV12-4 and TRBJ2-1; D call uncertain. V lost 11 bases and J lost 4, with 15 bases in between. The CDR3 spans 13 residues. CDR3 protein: CAYRPQGYNEQFF. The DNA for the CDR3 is TGTGCCTACAGACCCCAAGGATACAATGAGCAGTTCTTC.

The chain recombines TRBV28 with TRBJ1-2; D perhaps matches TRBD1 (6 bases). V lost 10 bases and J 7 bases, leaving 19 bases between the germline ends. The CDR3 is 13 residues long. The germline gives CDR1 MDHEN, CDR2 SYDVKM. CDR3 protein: CAIRVQGICGYTF. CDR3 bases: TGTGCCATCAGGGTCCAGGGGATCTGTGGCTACACCTTC.

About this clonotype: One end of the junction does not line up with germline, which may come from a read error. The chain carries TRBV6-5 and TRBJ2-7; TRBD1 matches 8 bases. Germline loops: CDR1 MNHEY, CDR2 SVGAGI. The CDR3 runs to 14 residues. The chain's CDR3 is CASSPSPDRVEQYF. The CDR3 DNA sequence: TGTGCTAGCAGTCCATCCCCGGACAGGGTGGAGCAATACTTC.

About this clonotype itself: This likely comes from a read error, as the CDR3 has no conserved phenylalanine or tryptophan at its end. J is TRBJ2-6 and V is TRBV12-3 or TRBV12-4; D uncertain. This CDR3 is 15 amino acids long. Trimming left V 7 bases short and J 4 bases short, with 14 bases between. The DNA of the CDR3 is TGTGCCAGCACCCTTACCGCCTCCGGGGCCAACGTCCTGACTTCC. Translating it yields CASTLTASGANVLTS.

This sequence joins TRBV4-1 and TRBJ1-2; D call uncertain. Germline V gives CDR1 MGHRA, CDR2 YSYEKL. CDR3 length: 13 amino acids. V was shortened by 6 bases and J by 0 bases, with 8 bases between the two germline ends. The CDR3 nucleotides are TGCGCCAGCAGTGGGATAGCTAACTATGGCTACACCTTC. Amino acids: CASSGIANYGYTF.

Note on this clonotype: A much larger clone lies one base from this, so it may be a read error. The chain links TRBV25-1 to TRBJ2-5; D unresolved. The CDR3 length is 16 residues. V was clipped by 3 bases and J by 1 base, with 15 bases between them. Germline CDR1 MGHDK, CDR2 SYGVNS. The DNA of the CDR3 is TGTGCCAGCAGTGACCCCCCTCACCGGCGCCAAGAGACCCAGTACTTC. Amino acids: CASSDPPHRRQETQYF.

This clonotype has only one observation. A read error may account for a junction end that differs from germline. Written as DNA, the CDR3 is TGTGCATGGAGCCAGATGAACACTGAAGCTCTCTTT. Protein sequence: CAWSQMNTEALF. The chain is built from TRBV30 and TRBJ1-1; D gene uncertain. The CDR3 has 12 residues. Germline V lookup: CDR1 GTSNPN, CDR2 SVGIG (reference sequence). Looking up the rest from reference TRBV30 and TRBJ1-1 gives the full variable domain: SQTIHQWPATLVQPVGSPLSLECTVEGTSNPNLYWYRQAAGRGLQLLFYSVGIGQISSEVPQNLSASRPQDRQFILSSKKLLLSDSGFYLCAWSQMNTEALFGQGTRLTVV.